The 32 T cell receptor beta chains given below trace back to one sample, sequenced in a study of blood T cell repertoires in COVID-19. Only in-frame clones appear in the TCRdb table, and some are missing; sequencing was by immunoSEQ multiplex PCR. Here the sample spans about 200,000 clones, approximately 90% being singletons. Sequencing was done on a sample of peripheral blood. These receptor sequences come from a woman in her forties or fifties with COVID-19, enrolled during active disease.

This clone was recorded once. The CDR3 DNA reads as TGTGCCAGCAGCCTCCAGGGGACGAATCAGCCCCAGCATTTT. Its translation is CASSLQGTNQPQHF. The gene calls are TRBV3-1 (or the pseudogene TRBV3-2) and TRBJ1-5; a possible D gene is TRBD1 (6 bases). The germline CDR1 and CDR2 sequences are LGHDT and YNNKEL (reference sequence). This CDR3 region has 14 residues. V shed 4 bases and J shed 4 bases, with 11 bases lying between them.

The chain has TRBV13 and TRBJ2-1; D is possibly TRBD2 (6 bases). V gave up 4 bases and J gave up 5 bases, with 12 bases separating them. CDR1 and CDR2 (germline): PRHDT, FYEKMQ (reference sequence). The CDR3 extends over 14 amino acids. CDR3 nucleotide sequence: TGTGCCAGCAGCTCGGGACTTCACGACAATGAGCAGTTCTTC. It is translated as CASSSGLHDNEQFF.

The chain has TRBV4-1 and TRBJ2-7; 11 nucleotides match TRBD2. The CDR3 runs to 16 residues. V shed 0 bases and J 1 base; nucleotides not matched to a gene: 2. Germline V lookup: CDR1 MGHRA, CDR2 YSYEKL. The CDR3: CASSQEASGGSYEQYF. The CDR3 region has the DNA TGCGCCAGCAGCCAAGAGGCTAGCGGGGGGTCCTACGAGCAGTACTTC.

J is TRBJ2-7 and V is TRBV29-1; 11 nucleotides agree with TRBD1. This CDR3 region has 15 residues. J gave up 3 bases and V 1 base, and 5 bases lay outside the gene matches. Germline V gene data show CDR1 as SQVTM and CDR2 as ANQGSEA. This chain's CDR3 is CSVEADRGPDYEQYF. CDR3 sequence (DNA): TGCAGCGTTGAAGCGGACAGGGGGCCGGACTACGAGCAGTACTTC.

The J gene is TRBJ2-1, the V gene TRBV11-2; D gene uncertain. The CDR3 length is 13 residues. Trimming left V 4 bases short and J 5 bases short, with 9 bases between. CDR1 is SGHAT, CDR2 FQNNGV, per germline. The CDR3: CASSSTTHNEQFF. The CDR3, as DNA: TGTGCCAGCAGCTCAACGACTCACAATGAGCAGTTCTTC.

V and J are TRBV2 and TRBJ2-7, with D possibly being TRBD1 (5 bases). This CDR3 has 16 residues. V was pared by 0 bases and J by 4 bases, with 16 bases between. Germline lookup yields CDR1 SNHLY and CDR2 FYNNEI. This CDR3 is CASSEAAGRSEYEQYV. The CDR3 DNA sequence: TGTGCCAGCAGTGAAGCCGCAGGGCGTTCGGAATACGAGCAGTACGTC.

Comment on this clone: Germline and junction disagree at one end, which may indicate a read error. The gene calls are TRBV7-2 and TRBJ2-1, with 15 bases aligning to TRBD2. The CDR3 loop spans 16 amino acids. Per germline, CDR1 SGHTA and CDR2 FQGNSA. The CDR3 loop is CASSSSGTSGGRRGIF. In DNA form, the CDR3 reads TGTGCCAGCAGCTCGTCCGGGACTAGCGGGGGGCGAAGGGGGATCTTC.

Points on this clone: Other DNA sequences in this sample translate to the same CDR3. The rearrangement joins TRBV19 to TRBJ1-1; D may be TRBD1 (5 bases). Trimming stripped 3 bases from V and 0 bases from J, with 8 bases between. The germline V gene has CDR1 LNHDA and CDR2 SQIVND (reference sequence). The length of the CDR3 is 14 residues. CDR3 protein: CASSIQGMNTEAFF. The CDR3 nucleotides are TGTGCCAGTAGTATTCAGGGCATGAACACTGAAGCTTTCTTT. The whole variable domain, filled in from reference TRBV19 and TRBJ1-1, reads DGGITQSPKYLFRKEGQNVTLSCEQNLNHDAMYWYRQDPGQGLRLIYYSQIVNDFQKGDIAEGYSVSREKKESFPLTVTSAQKNPTAFYLCASSIQGMNTEAFFGQGTRLTVV.

CDR3: CASSLGPGDYGYTF. DNA for the CDR3: TGTGCCAGCAGCTTAGGACCAGGGGACTATGGCTACACCTTC. The V call is TRBV7-2, the J call TRBJ1-2; weak D call: TRBD1 (6 bases). Germline values: CDR1 SGHTA, CDR2 FQGNSA. The CDR3 totals 14 residues. V lost 1 base and J lost 3, with 9 bases in between.

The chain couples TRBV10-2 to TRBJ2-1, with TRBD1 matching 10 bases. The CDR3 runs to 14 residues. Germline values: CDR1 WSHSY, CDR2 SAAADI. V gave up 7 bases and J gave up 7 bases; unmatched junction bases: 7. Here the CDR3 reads CASNRDRGSNEQFF. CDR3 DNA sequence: TGCGCCAGCAATAGGGACAGGGGCTCAAATGAGCAGTTCTTC.

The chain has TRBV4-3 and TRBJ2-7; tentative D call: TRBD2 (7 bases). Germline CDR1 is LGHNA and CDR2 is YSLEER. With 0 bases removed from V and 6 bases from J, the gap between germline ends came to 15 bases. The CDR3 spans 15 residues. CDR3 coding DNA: TGCGCCAGCAGCCAAGAAAGGGGGGGGTTGGCCGAGCAGTACTTC. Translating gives CASSQERGGLAEQYF.

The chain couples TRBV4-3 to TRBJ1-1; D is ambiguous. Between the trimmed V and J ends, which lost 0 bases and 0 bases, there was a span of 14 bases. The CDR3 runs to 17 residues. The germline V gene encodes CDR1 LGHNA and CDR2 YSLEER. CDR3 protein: CASSQEPWPNMNTEAFF. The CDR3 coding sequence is TGCGCCAGCAGCCAAGAGCCGTGGCCCAACATGAACACTGAAGCTTTCTTT.

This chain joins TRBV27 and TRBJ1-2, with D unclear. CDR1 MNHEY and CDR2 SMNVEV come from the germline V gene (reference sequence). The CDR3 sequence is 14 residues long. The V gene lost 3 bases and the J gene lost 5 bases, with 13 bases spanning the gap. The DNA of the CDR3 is TGTGCCAGCAGTTTCACGGGTAAAAGTTATGGCTACACCTTC. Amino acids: CASSFTGKSYGYTF.

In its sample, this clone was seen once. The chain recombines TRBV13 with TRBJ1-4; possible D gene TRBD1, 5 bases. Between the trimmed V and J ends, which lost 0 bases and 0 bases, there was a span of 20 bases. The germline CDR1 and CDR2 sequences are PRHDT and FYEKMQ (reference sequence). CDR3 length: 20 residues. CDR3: CASSLGPPPGQPATNEKLFF. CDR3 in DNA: TGTGCCAGCAGCTTAGGCCCGCCTCCAGGACAACCGGCAACTAATGAAAAACTGTTTTTT. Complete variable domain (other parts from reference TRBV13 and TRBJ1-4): AAGVIQSPRHLIKEKRETATLKCYPIPRHDTVYWYQQGPGQDPQFLISFYEKMQSDKGSIPDRFSAQQFSDYHSELNMSSLELGDSALYFCASSLGPPPGQPATNEKLFFGSGTQLSVL.

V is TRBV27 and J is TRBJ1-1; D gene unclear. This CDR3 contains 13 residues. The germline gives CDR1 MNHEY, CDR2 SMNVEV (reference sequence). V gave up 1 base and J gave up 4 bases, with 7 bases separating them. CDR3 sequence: CASSLLRVTEAFF. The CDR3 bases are TGTGCCAGCAGTTTATTGCGGGTCACTGAAGCTTTCTTT.

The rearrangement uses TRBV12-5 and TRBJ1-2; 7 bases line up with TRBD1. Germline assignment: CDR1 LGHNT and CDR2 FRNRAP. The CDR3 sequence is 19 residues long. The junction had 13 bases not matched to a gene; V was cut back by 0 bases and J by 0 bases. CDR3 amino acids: CASGLVRDSIFRANYGYTF. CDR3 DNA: TGTGCTAGTGGTTTGGTCCGGGACAGCATCTTTAGGGCTAACTATGGCTACACCTTC.

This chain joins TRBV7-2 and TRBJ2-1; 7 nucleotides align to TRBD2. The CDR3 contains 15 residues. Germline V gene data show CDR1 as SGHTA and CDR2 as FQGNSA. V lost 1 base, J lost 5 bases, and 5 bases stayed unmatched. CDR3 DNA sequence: TGTGCCAGCAGCTTAGGAGGACTAGGCCACAATGAGCAGTTCTTC. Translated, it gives CASSLGGLGHNEQFF.

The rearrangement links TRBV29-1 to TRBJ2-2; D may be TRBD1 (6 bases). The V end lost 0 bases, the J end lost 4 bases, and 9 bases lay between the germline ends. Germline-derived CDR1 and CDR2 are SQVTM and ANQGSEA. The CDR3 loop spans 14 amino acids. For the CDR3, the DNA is TGCAGCGTTGAAGAGACCAGGGGCACCGGGGAGCTGTTTTTT. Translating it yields CSVEETRGTGELFF.

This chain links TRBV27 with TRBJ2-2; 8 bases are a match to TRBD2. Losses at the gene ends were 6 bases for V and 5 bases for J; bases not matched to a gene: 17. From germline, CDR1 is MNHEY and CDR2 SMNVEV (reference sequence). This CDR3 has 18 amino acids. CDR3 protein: CASRIRRGSSGPTGELFF. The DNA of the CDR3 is TGTGCCAGCAGAATTCGTAGGGGGTCTAGCGGGCCTACCGGGGAGCTGTTTTTT.

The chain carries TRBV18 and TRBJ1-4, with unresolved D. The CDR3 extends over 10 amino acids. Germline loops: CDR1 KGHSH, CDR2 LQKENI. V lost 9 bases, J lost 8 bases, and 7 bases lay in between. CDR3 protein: CASSGEKLFF. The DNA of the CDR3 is TGTGCCAGTTCGGGGGAAAAACTGTTTTTT. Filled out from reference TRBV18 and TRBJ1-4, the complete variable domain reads NAGVMQNPRHLVRRRGQEARLRCSPMKGHSHVYWYRQLPEEGLKFMVYLQKENIIDESGMPKERFSAEFPKEGPSILRIQQVVRGDSAAYFCASSGEKLFFGSGTQLSVL.

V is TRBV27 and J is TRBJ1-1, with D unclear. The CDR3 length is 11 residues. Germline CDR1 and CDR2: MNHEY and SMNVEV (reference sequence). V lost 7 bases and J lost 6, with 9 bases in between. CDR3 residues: CASILGSEAFF. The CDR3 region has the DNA TGTGCCAGCATACTTGGTTCTGAAGCTTTCTTT.

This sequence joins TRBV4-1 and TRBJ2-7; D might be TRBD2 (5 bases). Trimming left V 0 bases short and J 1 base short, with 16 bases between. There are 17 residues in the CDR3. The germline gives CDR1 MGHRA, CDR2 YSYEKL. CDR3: CASSQEARRDGSYEQYV. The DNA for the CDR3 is TGCGCCAGCAGCCAAGAAGCCCGACGGGATGGGTCCTACGAGCAGTACGTC.

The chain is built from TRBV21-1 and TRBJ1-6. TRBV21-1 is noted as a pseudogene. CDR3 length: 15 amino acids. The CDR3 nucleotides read TGTGCCAGCAGCCCATATCGAGGTAATAATTCACCCCTCCACTTT. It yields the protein CASSPYRGNNSPLHF.

The CDR3 protein is CASSGPRTGNTEAFF. The CDR3 nucleotides read TGTGCCAGCAGCGGGCCCCGGACAGGTAACACTGAAGCTTTCTTT. The chain recombines TRBV5-4 with TRBJ1-1; TRBD1 matches 7 bases. CDR1 SGHNT and CDR2 YYREEE come from the germline V gene (reference sequence). The V segment lost 4 bases and the J segment 2 bases; nucleotides outside the gene matches: 8. The length of the CDR3 is 15 residues. Based on the CDR3 plus reference TRBV5-4 and TRBJ1-1, the full variable domain is ETGVTQSPTHLIKTRGQQVTLRCSSQSGHNTVSWYQQALGQGPQFIFQYYREEENGRGNFPPRFSGLQFPNYSSELNVNALELDDSALYLCASSGPRTGNTEAFFGQGTRLTVV.

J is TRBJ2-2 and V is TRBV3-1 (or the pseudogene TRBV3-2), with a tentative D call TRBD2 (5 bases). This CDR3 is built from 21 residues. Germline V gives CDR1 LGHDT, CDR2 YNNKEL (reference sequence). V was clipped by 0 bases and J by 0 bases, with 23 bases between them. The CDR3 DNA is TGTGCCAGCAGCCAAGATCCCACCCGGCGGATAGCGCCACCGAACACCGGGGAGCTGTTTTTT. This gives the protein CASSQDPTRRIAPPNTGELFF.

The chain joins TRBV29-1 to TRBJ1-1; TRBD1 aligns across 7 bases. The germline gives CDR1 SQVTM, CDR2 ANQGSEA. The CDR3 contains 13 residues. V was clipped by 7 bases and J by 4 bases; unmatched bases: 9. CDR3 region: CSGRQGLGTEAFF. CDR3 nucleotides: TGCAGCGGGAGACAGGGATTGGGCACTGAAGCTTTCTTT.

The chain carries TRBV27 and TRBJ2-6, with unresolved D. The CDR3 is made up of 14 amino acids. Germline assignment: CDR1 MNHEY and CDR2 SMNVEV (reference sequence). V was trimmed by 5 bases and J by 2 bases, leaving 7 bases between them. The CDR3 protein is CASSTGTGANVLTF. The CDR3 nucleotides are TGTGCCAGCAGTACTGGTACTGGGGCCAACGTCCTGACTTTC.

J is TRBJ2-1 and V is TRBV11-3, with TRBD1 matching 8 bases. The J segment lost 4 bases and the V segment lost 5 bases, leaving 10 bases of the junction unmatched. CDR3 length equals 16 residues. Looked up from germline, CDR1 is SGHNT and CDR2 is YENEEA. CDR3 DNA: TGTGCCAGCAGCCCCCCCGACAGGGGAAGATACAATGAGCAGTTCTTC. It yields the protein CASSPPDRGRYNEQFF.

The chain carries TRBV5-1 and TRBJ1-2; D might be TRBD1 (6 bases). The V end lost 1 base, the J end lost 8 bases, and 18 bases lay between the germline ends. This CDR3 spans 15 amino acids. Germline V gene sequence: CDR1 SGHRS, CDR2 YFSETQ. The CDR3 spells CASSLSLRGGQGYTF. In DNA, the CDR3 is TGCGCCAGCAGCTTGTCATTACGCGGGGGCCAAGGCTACACCTTC.

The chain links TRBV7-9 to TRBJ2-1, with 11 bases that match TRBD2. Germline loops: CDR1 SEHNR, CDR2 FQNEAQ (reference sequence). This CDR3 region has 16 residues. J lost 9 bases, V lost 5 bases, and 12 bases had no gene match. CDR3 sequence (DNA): TGTGCCAGCAGCACCCCGGGGACTAGCGGAGATATTGAGCAGTTCTTC. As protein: CASSTPGTSGDIEQFF.

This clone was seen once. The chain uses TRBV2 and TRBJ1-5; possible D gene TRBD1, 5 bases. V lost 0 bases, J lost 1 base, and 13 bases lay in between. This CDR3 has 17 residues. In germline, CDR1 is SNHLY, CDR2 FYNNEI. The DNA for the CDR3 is TGTGCCAGCAGTGAAGCGCTAGGGGTAGGGAGCAATCAGCCCCAGCATTTT. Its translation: CASSEALGVGSNQPQHF.

The CDR3 DNA reads as TGTGCCAGCAGTCCGGACAGGGGGTACCTCACTGAAGCTTTCTTT. It specifies CASSPDRGYLTEAFF. The chain recombines TRBV2 with TRBJ1-1; 10 positions match TRBD1. Germline-derived CDR1 and CDR2 are SNHLY and FYNNEI. Trimming took 5 bases from V and 4 from J; bases not matched to a gene: 7. The CDR3 spans 15 residues. The complete variable domain, with remaining parts taken from reference TRBV2 and TRBJ1-1, reads EPEVTQTPSHQVTQMGQEVILRCVPISNHLYFYWYRQILGQKVEFLVSFYNNEISEKSEIFDDQFSVERPDGSNFTLKIRSTKLEDSAMYFCASSPDRGYLTEAFFGQGTRLTVV.